This T cell receptor (beta chain) comes out of a study of cytomegalovirus exposure and HLA in healthy donors. Study in general: A previous analysis identified 100 million to 120 million unique TCR beta sequences derived from around 200 million T cells.

This CDR3 has 16 amino acids. Germline loops: CDR1 GTSNPN, CDR2 SVGIG (reference sequence). Trimming removed 1 base from V and 4 bases from J; junction bases left unmatched: 12. Study-level points and caveats: The study dropped some indistinguishable V segments, TRBV6-2 and TRBV6-3 among them. For TCR beta chains, V- and J-gene trimming was later linked to a missense DCLRE1C variant.

This clone came up a few times. Its target is unknown. The PCR employed 60 Vbeta primers together with 13 Jbeta primers. Libraries were prepared by immunoSEQ multiplex PCR; TCRdb keeps only in-frame clonotypes and omits some of them. Of fewer than 150,000 clones in the sample, over 65% were seen once. This sequence joins TRBV30 and TRBJ1-2; 7 nucleotides agree with TRBD1. Sequenced: PBMCs. The receptor was isolated from a woman in her forties in good health and CMV-seropositive. The CDR3 here is CAWSGRGKQGPYGYTF. The CDR3 DNA reads TGTGCCTGGAGTGGACGGGGAAAACAGGGGCCCTATGGCTACACCTTC. The whole variable domain, remainder taken from reference TRBV30 and TRBJ1-2, is SQTIHQWPATLVQPVGSPLSLECTVEGTSNPNLYWYRQAAGRGLQLLFYSVGIGQISSEVPQNLSASRPQDRQFILSSKKLLLSDSGFYLCAWSGRGKQGPYGYTFGSGTRLTVV.